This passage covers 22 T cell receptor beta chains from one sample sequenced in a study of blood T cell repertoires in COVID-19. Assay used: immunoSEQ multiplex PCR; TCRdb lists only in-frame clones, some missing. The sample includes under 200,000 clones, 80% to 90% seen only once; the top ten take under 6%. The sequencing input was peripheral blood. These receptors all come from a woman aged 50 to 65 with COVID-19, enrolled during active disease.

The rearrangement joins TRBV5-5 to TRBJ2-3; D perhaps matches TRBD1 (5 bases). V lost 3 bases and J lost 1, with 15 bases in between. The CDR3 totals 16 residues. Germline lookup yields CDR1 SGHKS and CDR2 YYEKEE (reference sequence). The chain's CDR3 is CASSWDGAVGTDTQYF. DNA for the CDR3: TGTGCCAGCAGCTGGGATGGGGCGGTCGGCACAGATACGCAGTATTTT. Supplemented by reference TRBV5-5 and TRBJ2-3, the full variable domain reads DAGVTQSPTHLIKTRGQQVTLRCSPISGHKSVSWYQQVLGQGPQFIFQYYEKEERGRGNFPDRFSARQFPNYSSELNVNALLLGDSALYLCASSWDGAVGTDTQYFGPGTRLTVL.

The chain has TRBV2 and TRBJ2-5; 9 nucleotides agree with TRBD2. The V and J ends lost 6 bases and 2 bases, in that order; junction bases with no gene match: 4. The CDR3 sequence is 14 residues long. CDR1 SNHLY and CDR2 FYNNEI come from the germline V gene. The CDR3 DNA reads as TGTGCCAGCAGCGCGGCGGGGGGGCAAGAGACCCAGTACTTC. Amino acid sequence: CASSAAGGQETQYF.

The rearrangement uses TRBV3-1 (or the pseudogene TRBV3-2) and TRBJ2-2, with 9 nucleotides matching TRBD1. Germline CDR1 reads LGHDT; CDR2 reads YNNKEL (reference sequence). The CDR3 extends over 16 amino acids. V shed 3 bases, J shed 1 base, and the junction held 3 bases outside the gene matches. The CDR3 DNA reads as TGTGCCAGCAGCCACGGACAGGGGATGAACACCGGGGAGCTGTTTTTT. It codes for CASSHGQGMNTGELFF.

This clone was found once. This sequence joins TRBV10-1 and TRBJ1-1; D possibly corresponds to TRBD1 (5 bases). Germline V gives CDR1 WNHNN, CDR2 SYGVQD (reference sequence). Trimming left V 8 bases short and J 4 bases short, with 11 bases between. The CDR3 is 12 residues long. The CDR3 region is CASPGTPTEAFF. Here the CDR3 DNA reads TGCGCCAGCCCCGGGACTCCCACTGAAGCTTTCTTT.

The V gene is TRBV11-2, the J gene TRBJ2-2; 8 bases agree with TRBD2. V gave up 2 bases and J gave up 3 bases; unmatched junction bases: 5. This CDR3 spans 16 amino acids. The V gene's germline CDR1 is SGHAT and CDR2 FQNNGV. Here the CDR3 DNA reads TGTGCCAGCAGCTTAACGCGGGGGGTGGACACCGGGGAGCTGTTTTTT. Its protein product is CASSLTRGVDTGELFF.

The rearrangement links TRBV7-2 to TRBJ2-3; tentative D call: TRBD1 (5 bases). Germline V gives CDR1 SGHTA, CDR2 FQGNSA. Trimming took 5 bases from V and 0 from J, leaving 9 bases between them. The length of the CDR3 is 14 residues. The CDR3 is CASSRGFSTDTQYF. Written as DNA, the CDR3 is TGTGCCAGCAGCAGGGGATTCAGCACAGATACGCAGTATTTT. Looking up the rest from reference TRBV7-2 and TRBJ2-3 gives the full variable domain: GAGVSQSPSNKVTEKGKDVELRCDPISGHTALYWYRQSLGQGLEFLIYFQGNSAPDKSGLPSDRFSAERTGGSVSTLTIQRTQQEDSAVYLCASSRGFSTDTQYFGPGTRLTVL.

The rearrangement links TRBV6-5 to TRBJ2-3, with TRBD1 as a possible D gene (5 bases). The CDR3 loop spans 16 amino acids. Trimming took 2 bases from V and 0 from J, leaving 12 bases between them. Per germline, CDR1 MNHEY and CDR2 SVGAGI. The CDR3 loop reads CASSYPGHTSTDTQYF. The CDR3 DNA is TGTGCCAGCAGTTACCCTGGACATACTAGCACAGATACGCAGTATTTT.

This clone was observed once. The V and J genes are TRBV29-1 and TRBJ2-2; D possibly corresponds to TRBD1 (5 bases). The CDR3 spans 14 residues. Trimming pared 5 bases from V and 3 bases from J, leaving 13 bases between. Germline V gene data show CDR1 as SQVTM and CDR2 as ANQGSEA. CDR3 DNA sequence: TGCAGCGTTCTCGGGCAGGGCGACACCGGGGAGCTGTTTTTT. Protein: CSVLGQGDTGELFF.

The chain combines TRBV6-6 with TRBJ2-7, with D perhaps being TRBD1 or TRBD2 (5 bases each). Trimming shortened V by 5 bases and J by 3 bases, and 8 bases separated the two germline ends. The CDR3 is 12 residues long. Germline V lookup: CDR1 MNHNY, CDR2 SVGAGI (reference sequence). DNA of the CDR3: TGTGCCAGCAGTCAGGGAGACTACGAGCAGTACTTC. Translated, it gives CASSQGDYEQYF.

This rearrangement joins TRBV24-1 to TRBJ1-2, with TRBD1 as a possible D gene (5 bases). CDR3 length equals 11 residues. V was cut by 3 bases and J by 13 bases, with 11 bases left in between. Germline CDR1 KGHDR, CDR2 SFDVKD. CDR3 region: CATSDGGGTTF. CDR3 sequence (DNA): TGTGCCACCAGTGATGGGGGGGGTACCACCTTC.

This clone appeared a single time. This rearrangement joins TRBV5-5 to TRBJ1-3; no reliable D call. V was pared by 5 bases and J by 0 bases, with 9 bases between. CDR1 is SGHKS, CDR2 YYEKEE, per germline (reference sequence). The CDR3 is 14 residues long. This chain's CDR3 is CASRPQSSGNTIYF. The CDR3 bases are TGTGCCAGCAGACCACAGAGCTCTGGAAACACCATATATTTT.

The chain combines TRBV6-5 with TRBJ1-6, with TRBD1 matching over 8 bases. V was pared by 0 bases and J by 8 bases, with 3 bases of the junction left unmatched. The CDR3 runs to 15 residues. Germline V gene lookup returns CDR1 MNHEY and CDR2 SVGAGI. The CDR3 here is CASSYSTGAYSPLHF. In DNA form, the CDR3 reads TGTGCCAGCAGTTACTCGACAGGGGCTTATTCACCCCTCCACTTT.

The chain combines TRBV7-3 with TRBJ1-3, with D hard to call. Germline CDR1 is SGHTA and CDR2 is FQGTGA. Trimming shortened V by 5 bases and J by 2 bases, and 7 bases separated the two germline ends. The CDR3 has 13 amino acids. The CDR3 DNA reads TGTGCCAGCAGCCCCGAGGCTGGAAACACCATATATTTT. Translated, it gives CASSPEAGNTIYF.

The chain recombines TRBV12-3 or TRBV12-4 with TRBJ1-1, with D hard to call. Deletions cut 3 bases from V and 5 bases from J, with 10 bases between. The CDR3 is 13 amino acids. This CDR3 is CASSLSEGTEAFF. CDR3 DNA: TGTGCCAGCAGTTTGTCTGAGGGAACTGAAGCTTTCTTT.

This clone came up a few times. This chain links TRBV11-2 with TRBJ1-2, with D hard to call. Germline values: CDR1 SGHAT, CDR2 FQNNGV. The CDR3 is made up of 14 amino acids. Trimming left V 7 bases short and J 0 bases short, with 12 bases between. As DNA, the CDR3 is TGTGCCAGCACCCCAAACGGAGCTAACTATGGCTACACCTTC. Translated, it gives CASTPNGANYGYTF.

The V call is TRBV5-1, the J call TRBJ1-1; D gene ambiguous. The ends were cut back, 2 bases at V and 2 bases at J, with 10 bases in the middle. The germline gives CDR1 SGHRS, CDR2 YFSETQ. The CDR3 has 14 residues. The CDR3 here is CASSFEGGNTEAFF. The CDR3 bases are TGCGCCAGCAGCTTCGAGGGTGGAAACACTGAAGCTTTCTTT.

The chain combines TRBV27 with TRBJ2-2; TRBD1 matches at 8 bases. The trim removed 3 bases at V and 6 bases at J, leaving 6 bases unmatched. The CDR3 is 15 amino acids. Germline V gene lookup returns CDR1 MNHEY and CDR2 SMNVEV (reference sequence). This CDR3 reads CASSLWQGASGELFF. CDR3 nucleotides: TGTGCCAGCAGTTTGTGGCAGGGGGCCTCCGGGGAGCTGTTTTTT.

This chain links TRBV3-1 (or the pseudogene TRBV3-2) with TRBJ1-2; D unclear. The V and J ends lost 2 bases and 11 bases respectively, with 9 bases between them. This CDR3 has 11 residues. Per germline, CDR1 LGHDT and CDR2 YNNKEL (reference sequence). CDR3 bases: TGTGCCAGCAGCCAAAATACGGGGTACACCTTC. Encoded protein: CASSQNTGYTF.

The CDR3 loop reads CASSRLAGFQETQYF. The CDR3 nucleotides read TGTGCCAGTAGCCGTCTGGCGGGCTTCCAAGAGACCCAGTACTTC. This chain links TRBV19 with TRBJ2-5, with D maybe TRBD2 (5 bases). Trimming took 6 bases from V and 1 from J, leaving 15 bases between them. Germline V gene data show CDR1 as LNHDA and CDR2 as SQIVND (reference sequence). The CDR3 consists of 15 residues.

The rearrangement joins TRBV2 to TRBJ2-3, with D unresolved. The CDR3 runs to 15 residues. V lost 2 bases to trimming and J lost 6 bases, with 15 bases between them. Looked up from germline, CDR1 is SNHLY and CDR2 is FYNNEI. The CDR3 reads CASSESGLVGDTQYF. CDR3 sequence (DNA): TGTGCCAGCAGTGAATCGGGTCTAGTCGGGGATACGCAGTATTTT.

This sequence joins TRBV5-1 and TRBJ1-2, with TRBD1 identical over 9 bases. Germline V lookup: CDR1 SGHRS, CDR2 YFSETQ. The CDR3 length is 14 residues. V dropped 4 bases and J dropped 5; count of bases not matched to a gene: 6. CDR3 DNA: TGCGCCAGCAGCCTCGGGACAGGGACATATGGCTACACCTTC. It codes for CASSLGTGTYGYTF.

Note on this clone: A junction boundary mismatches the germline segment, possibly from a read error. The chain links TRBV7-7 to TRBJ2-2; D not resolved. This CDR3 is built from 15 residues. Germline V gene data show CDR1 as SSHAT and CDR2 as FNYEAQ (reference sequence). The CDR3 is CASSLGRANTGELFF. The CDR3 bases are TGTGCTAGCAGCTTAGGCCGAGCGAACACCGGGGAGCTGTTTTTT.